A selection of T cell receptor beta chains follows, all from one sample in a study of T-cell reconstitution after alpha-beta-depleted transplantation in children. TCRdb recomputed calls from the PCR reads with MiXCR, one row per CDR3 protein. The sample carries hundreds of thousands of distinct CDR3 sequences, around 7.3% recorded once. Sample: peripheral blood, taken 360 days after TCRalphabeta/CD19-depleted stem cell transplant. The receptors shown here come from a female patient aged 2-10 years who had a stem cell transplant for Fanconi anemia, so the T cells may come from the graft donor. The CDR3 runs from the conserved cysteine through the conserved F or W. Each record gives: J gene, D gene, clone size, V gene, CDR3 protein, CDR3 DNA. The D gene is left open where the match is weak. A row's size may be missing; if present it is once, few, many or a size class.

>TRBJ2-7|TRBD2|few|TRBV20-1
CSAQRGAEAYEQYF
TGCAGTGCTCAGCGGGGGGCCGAAGCCTACGAGCAGTACTTC
>TRBJ2-1|-|few|TRBV6-1
CASSERWRDRVEQFF
TGTGCCAGCAGTGAACGGTGGAGGGATCGTGTTGAGCAGTTCTTC
>TRBJ2-6|-|few|TRBV28
CASSSAGAEGANVLTF
TGTGCCAGCAGTTCCGCGGGGGCGGAGGGGGCCAACGTCCTGACTTTC
>TRBJ1-1|-|-|TRBV4-3
CASSQDLRPMNTEAFF
TGCGCCAGCAGCCAAGATCTCAGACCAATGAACACTGAAGCTTTCTTT
>TRBJ2-2|-|many|TRBV5-6
CASSLRPYTGELFF
TGTGCCAGCAGCCTACGACCCTACACCGGGGAGCTGTTTTTT
>TRBJ2-7|-|-|TRBV6-2/TRBV6-3
CASSSPLGVGSYEQYF
TGTGCCAGCAGTTCCCCCCTTGGTGTCGGCTCCTACGAGCAGTACTTC
>TRBJ2-7|-|few|TRBV24-1
CATSEPSQGLRTYEQYF
TGTGCCACCAGTGAACCATCCCAGGGGTTACGGACCTACGAGCAGTACTTC
>TRBJ2-3|TRBD2|many|TRBV11-2
CASSLGTGGGPYTQYF
TGTGCCAGCAGCTTAGGGACGGGAGGAGGGCCATATACGCAGTATTTT
>TRBJ2-3|TRBD2|many|TRBV12-3/TRBV12-4
CASSLRLAGPPGDTQYF
TGTGCCAGCAGTTTAAGACTAGCGGGCCCCCCCGGGGATACGCAGTATTTT
>TRBJ1-2|-|-|TRBV7-9
CASSFILSYGYTF
TGTGCCAGCAGCTTCATCTTATCCTATGGCTACACCTTC
>TRBJ2-5|TRBD2|few|TRBV11-2
CASSPGGGQETQYF
TGTGCCAGCAGCCCCGGCGGGGGACAAGAGACCCAGTACTTC
>TRBJ1-5|-|few|TRBV27
CASSSWTDQNQPQHF
TGTGCCAGCAGTTCCTGGACGGATCAAAATCAGCCCCAGCATTTT
>TRBJ1-4|-|few|TRBV15
CATSSRIVMEEKLFF
TGTGCCACCAGCAGCCGAATAGTAATGGAGGAAAAACTGTTTTTT
>TRBJ2-1|-|-|TRBV28
CASSFPGRGYNEQFF
TGTGCCAGCAGTTTTCCTGGGCGGGGATACAATGAGCAGTTCTTC
>TRBJ2-1|-|once|TRBV5-1
CASSSTAQGAYNEQFF
TGCGCCAGCAGCTCTACGGCGCAAGGCGCCTACAATGAGCAGTTCTTC
>TRBJ2-5|-|-|TRBV3-1
CASTGRTQETQYF
TGTGCCAGCACCGGACGTACTCAAGAGACCCAGTACTTC
>TRBJ1-5|-|many|TRBV27
CASSLTGGQPQHF
TGTGCCAGCAGTTTAACGGGGGGACAGCCCCAGCATTTT
>TRBJ1-6|TRBD1|few|TRBV6-1
CASRGQILNSPLHF
TGTGCCAGCAGGGGACAGATTTTAAATTCACCCCTCCACTTT
>TRBJ2-1|-|many|TRBV30
CAWSVRFSQPRSSYNEQFF
TGTGCCTGGAGTGTACGCTTCTCACAGCCAAGGAGCTCCTACAATGAGCAGTTCTTC
>TRBJ1-5|-|-|TRBV7-8
CASSPSVGDGQPQHF
TGTGCCAGCAGCCCGTCCGTGGGGGATGGACAGCCCCAGCATTTT
>TRBJ2-2|TRBD1|many|TRBV11-1
CASSLPRGTGFTGELFF
TGTGCCAGCAGCTTACCCCGGGGGACAGGCTTCACCGGGGAGCTGTTTTTT
>TRBJ2-1|-|-|TRBV6-1
CASSRLVYNEQFF
TGTGCCAGCAGCCGACTAGTATACAATGAGCAGTTCTTC
>TRBJ2-3|-|many|TRBV4-2
CASSQEAFSTDTQYF
TGTGCCAGCAGCCAAGAAGCCTTTAGCACAGATACGCAGTATTTT
>TRBJ2-7|-|-|TRBV20-1
CSATRSSYEQYF
TGCAGTGCTACCAGGAGCTCCTACGAGCAGTACTTC
>TRBJ1-1|TRBD1|few|TRBV6-2/TRBV6-3
CASRGTGDTEAFF
TGTGCCAGCAGGGGGACAGGGGACACTGAAGCTTTCTTT
>TRBJ2-1|TRBD1|many|TRBV6-5
CASSYSNTGLGQGSDEQFF
TGTGCCAGCAGTTACTCGAACACCGGGTTAGGACAGGGGAGTGATGAGCAGTTCTTC
>TRBJ2-7|-|many|TRBV6-5
CASSYAGTYEQYF
TGTGCCAGCAGTTACGCAGGGACCTACGAGCAGTACTTC
>TRBJ1-1|-|many|TRBV6-5
CASTYRAEAFF
TGTGCCAGCACGTATCGGGCTGAAGCTTTCTTT
>TRBJ2-3|-|few|TRBV4-3
CASSLGWGQTGDTQYF
TGCGCCAGCAGCCTAGGTTGGGGCCAAACGGGGGATACGCAGTATTTT